The next 22 T cell receptor beta chains were all read from a single sample in a study of shared clonotypes between healthy human individuals. The data were produced by immunoSEQ multiplex PCR, yet TCRdb's version contains in-frame clones alone and is incomplete. The sample records approximately 1.9 million clones, just under 95% being singletons. In the naive CD8 group, cells lacked CD45RO and were positively selected for CCR7, so terminally differentiated effector memory CD45RA+ cells were left out. Material: naive CD8+ T cells from PBMCs. These receptors were collected from a man aged 18 to 29 in good health. Some clones in this sample may be carry-over from other donors' samples.

The chain links TRBV28 to TRBJ2-7, with TRBD1 matching over 9 bases. V lost 6 bases, J lost 3 bases, and 6 bases stayed unmatched. This CDR3 is 14 amino acids long. Germline V gene data show CDR1 as MDHEN and CDR2 as SYDVKM. This chain's CDR3 is CASRSSGQGYEQYF. In DNA form, the CDR3 reads TGTGCCAGCAGATCGTCGGGACAGGGCTACGAGCAGTACTTC.

The chain couples TRBV7-9 to TRBJ2-1; D gene unclear. The CDR3 loop spans 12 amino acids. The ends were cut back, 5 bases at V and 8 bases at J, with 10 bases in the middle. Looked up from germline, CDR1 is SEHNR and CDR2 is FQNEAQ (reference sequence). Written as DNA, the CDR3 is TGTGCCAGCAGCCAGACCTGGGATGAGCAGTTCTTC. Residues: CASSQTWDEQFF.

V gene TRBV25-1 combines with J gene TRBJ2-7; D is tentatively TRBD1 or TRBD2 (6 bases each). Germline CDR1 MGHDK, CDR2 SYGVNS. The length of the CDR3 is 12 residues. The ends were cut back, 7 bases at V and 7 bases at J, with 14 bases in the middle. The CDR3 DNA reads TGTGCCAGCACTGGAGGGGGGTGGGAGCAGTACTTC. Translation gives CASTGGGWEQYF.

Concerning this clone itself: Other DNA sequences from this sample encode an identical CDR3 as well. This chain links TRBV7-9 with TRBJ2-5; TRBD2 might be the D (6 bases). The CDR3 extends over 15 amino acids. V was shortened by 0 bases and J by 4 bases, with 12 bases between the two germline ends. The germline gives CDR1 SEHNR, CDR2 FQNEAQ (reference sequence). Here the CDR3 reads CASSLAGGGGETQYF. CDR3 DNA sequence: TGTGCCAGCAGCTTAGCGGGGGGAGGAGGAGAGACCCAGTACTTC.

This rearrangement joins TRBV10-3 to TRBJ2-1; the match to TRBD2 covers 8 bases. The CDR3 covers 15 residues. V lost 8 bases and J lost 7; bases outside the gene matches: 13. The germline V gene encodes CDR1 ENHRY and CDR2 SYGVKD. The CDR3 coding sequence is TGTGCCATCGGTAGCGGGACCCGGCCCCAGAATGAGCAGTTCTTC. It codes for CAIGSGTRPQNEQFF.

The chain has TRBV11-2 and TRBJ2-7, with a weak D call TRBD1 (6 bases). Trimming left V 2 bases short and J 2 bases short, with 10 bases between. The CDR3 spans 14 residues. Germline V gene lookup returns CDR1 SGHAT and CDR2 FQNNGV. CDR3 sequence reads: CASSLRDNPYEQYF. The CDR3 nucleotides are TGTGCCAGCAGCTTACGGGACAACCCCTACGAGCAGTACTTC.

A word on this clone: Additional DNA sequences in this sample encode the identical CDR3. The chain couples TRBV27 to TRBJ2-7; the D gene could be TRBD1 or TRBD2 (5 bases each). CDR1 is MNHEY, CDR2 SMNVEV, per germline (reference sequence). This CDR3 is 13 amino acids long. With 3 bases removed from V and 2 bases from J, the gap between germline ends came to 8 bases. The CDR3 nucleotides read TGTGCCAGCAGTTTGGGACGAACCTACGAGCAGTACTTC. Translating gives CASSLGRTYEQYF.

Points on this clone: One end of the junction does not line up with germline, which may come from a read error. The J gene is TRBJ2-7, the V gene TRBV7-6, with a tentative D call TRBD1 (6 bases). The germline V gene has CDR1 SGHVS and CDR2 FNYEAQ. This CDR3 spans 11 amino acids. The CDR3 sequence: CASSLGDRFDF. The CDR3 bases are TGTGCCAGCAGCTTAGGAGACAGGTTCGACTTC. The whole variable domain, filled in from reference TRBV7-6 and TRBJ2-7, reads GAGVSQSPRYKVTKRGQDVALRCDPISGHVSLYWYRQALGQGPEFLTYFNYEAQQDKSGLPNDRFSAERPEGSISTLTIQRTEQRDSAMYRCASSLGDRFDFGPGTRLTVT.

J is TRBJ1-5 and V is TRBV5-5, with TRBD1 identical over 8 bases. The CDR3 has 16 residues. The V segment lost 5 bases and the J segment 4 bases; nucleotides outside the gene matches: 11. Germline V CDR1 and CDR2: SGHKS, YYEKEE (reference sequence). The CDR3 region has the DNA TGTGCCAGCAGTTCACGGGTGACAGGGGAAAATCAGCCCCAGCATTTT. It translates to CASSSRVTGENQPQHF. The full variable domain, its missing parts supplied by reference TRBV5-5 and TRBJ1-5, is DAGVTQSPTHLIKTRGQQVTLRCSPISGHKSVSWYQQVLGQGPQFIFQYYEKEERGRGNFPDRFSARQFPNYSSELNVNALLLGDSALYLCASSSRVTGENQPQHFGDGTRLSIL.

This chain joins TRBV28 and TRBJ2-7; 9 bases match TRBD1. J gave up 5 bases and V 6 bases, and 8 bases lay outside the gene matches. This CDR3 contains 14 residues. In germline, CDR1 is MDHEN, CDR2 SYDVKM. The CDR3 here is CASSPRDRVDEQYF. The CDR3 DNA is TGTGCCAGCAGCCCCCGGGACAGGGTCGACGAGCAGTACTTC.

The chain couples TRBV4-1 to TRBJ2-3; D possibly corresponds to TRBD2 (5 bases). Per germline, CDR1 MGHRA and CDR2 YSYEKL. With 4 bases removed from V and 4 bases from J, the gap between germline ends came to 6 bases. This CDR3 has 12 amino acids. The CDR3 region is CASSPAADTQYF. In DNA form, the CDR3 reads TGCGCCAGCAGCCCAGCGGCAGATACGCAGTATTTT.

This clone was seen a single time. The chain is built from TRBV6-6 and TRBJ2-4; 8 bases agree with TRBD2. This CDR3 has 13 amino acids. The V and J ends lost 7 bases and 5 bases, in that order; junction bases with no gene match: 4. In germline, CDR1 is MNHNY, CDR2 SVGAGI (reference sequence). The CDR3 spells CASNGGAENIQYF. In DNA, the CDR3 is TGTGCCAGCAACGGGGGGGCGGAAAACATTCAGTACTTC.

The chain couples TRBV6-1 to TRBJ2-5; perhaps TRBD2 as D (5 bases). The V gene's germline CDR1 is MNHNS and CDR2 SASEGT. The ends were cut back, 4 bases at V and 5 bases at J, with 14 bases in the middle. The CDR3 has 14 residues. This CDR3 reads CASSAEEGGETQYF. The CDR3 DNA reads TGTGCCAGCAGTGCGGAGGAAGGCGGGGAGACCCAGTACTTC.

The CDR3 sequence is CASTWTGASYEQYF. CDR3 in DNA: TGTGCCAGTACATGGACGGGGGCGTCCTACGAGCAGTACTTC. This chain connects TRBV19 to TRBJ2-7; the D gene could be TRBD1 or TRBD2 (6 bases each). This CDR3 has 14 amino acids. CDR1 is LNHDA, CDR2 SQIVND, per germline (reference sequence). Trimming cost V 7 bases and J 1 base, with 14 bases left between them.

The rearrangement uses TRBV6-1 and TRBJ1-5; D not resolved. V lost 5 bases and J 6 bases, leaving 17 bases between the germline ends. The CDR3 consists of 15 residues. CDR1 and CDR2 from the germline V gene are MNHNS and SASEGT. The CDR3 loop reads CASSSPMEWTQPQHF. The CDR3 coding sequence is TGTGCCAGCAGTTCCCCTATGGAATGGACTCAGCCCCAGCATTTT.

This chain links TRBV5-4 with TRBJ1-1; 7 nucleotides agree with TRBD1. Losses at the gene ends were 4 bases for V and 4 bases for J; bases not matched to a gene: 7. The CDR3 is 14 amino acids. CDR1 is SGHNT, CDR2 YYREEE, per germline (reference sequence). For the CDR3, the DNA is TGTGCCAGCAGCCCTAGGGGGCGGATCACTGAAGCTTTCTTT. It yields the protein CASSPRGRITEAFF.

This clone was found once. The rearrangement uses TRBV5-1 and TRBJ1-1; D may be TRBD1 (5 bases). This CDR3 has 12 amino acids. V lost 3 bases and J 6 bases, leaving 9 bases between the germline ends. Germline V CDR1 and CDR2: SGHRS, YFSETQ. CDR3 region: CASSSMGAEAFF. The CDR3 DNA is TGCGCCAGCAGCTCTATGGGGGCTGAAGCTTTCTTT.

A word on this clone: The same CDR3 also results from other DNA sequences found in this sample. The chain is built from TRBV7-9 and TRBJ2-1, with no clear D. Germline V gene lookup returns CDR1 SEHNR and CDR2 FQNEAQ (reference sequence). Trimming cost V 0 bases and J 8 bases, with 5 bases left between them. CDR3 length: 12 residues. As DNA, the CDR3 is TGTGCCAGCAGCTTAGCGGTGTATGAGCAGTTCTTC. Its protein product is CASSLAVYEQFF. The variable domain in full, with the rest retrieved from reference TRBV7-9 and TRBJ2-1, is DTGVSQNPRHKITKRGQNVTFRCDPISEHNRLYWYRQTLGQGPEFLTYFQNEAQLEKSRLLSDRFSAERPKGSFSTLEIQRTEQGDSAMYLCASSLAVYEQFFGPGTRLTVL.

CDR3 protein: CASSLGVLNTEAFF. The CDR3 coding sequence is TGTGCCAGCAGTTTAGGCGTCCTGAACACTGAAGCTTTCTTT. The genes are TRBV28 and TRBJ1-1, with D unresolved. Between the trimmed V and J ends, which lost 2 bases and 0 bases, there was a span of 7 bases. Per the germline V gene, CDR1 is MDHEN and CDR2 is SYDVKM. CDR3 length: 14 amino acids.

The CDR3, as DNA: TGTGCCAGCAGTTGGAAGTTGTCTCGCAATGAGCAGTTCTTC. This translates into CASSWKLSRNEQFF. V is TRBV11-2 and J is TRBJ2-1; D is ambiguous. V was clipped by 6 bases and J by 6 bases, with 15 bases between them. Germline CDR1 is SGHAT and CDR2 is FQNNGV. CDR3 length: 14 residues.

A remark on this clone: A read error may explain this, as a much larger clone is one base away. The identical CDR3 is also encoded by other nucleotide sequences in the sample. The rearrangement joins TRBV27 to TRBJ2-3, with 7 nucleotides matching TRBD1. The V and J ends lost 4 bases and 0 bases, in that order; junction bases with no gene match: 4. The CDR3 has 15 amino acids. In germline, CDR1 is MNHEY, CDR2 SMNVEV (reference sequence). The CDR3: CASSSGTASTDTQYF. DNA of the CDR3: TGTGCCAGCAGTTCCGGGACAGCTAGCACAGATACGCAGTATTTT.

V usage is TRBV27 and J usage is TRBJ1-4; D gene uncertain. Germline loops: CDR1 MNHEY, CDR2 SMNVEV (reference sequence). The CDR3 has 16 amino acids. Trimming pared 1 base from V and 7 bases from J, leaving 16 bases between. CDR3 sequence reads: CASSLFTPLGSEKLFF. As DNA, the CDR3 is TGTGCCAGCAGTTTATTCACCCCCCTGGGGAGTGAAAAACTGTTTTTT.